This T cell receptor (beta chain) was captured in a study of T-cell memory formation after mild COVID-19. This CDR3 is built from 12 residues. V was cut by 4 bases and J by 2 bases, with 6 bases left in between. Germline lookup yields CDR1 SGHVS and CDR2 FNYEAQ. Constant-segment-primed 5'RACE gave TCR alpha and TCR beta cDNA libraries with sample barcodes and UMIs. TCRdb independently ran MiXCR on the 5' RACE reads; one entry per CDR3 protein. The sample includes about 350,000 distinct CDR3 sequences, 13% to 15% of them seen just once. The table lists this clonotype with a few counts. Sequencing was performed on PBMCs or a T cell subset sorted from them (not recorded which). The TCR was taken from a man younger than 30 who had mild COVID-19 (a few samples of this study predate the infection). Cell type and time point are not known. The chain combines TRBV7-6 with TRBJ2-7, with unresolved D. CDR3 region: CASSSPPYEQYF. DNA of the CDR3: TGTGCCAGCAGCTCGCCCCCCTACGAGCAGTACTTC.